A selection of T cell receptor beta chains follows, all from one sample in a study of T cells after yellow fever vaccination. TCRdb used MiXCR to reprocess the 5' RACE reads, holding one entry per CDR3 protein. The table shows about 350,000 distinct CDR3 sequences, with 7% to 9% occurring only once. The sequenced sample was PBMCs, obtained approximately 40 days after the first yellow fever vaccination. The receptors originated from a man between 18 and 29 years old who received the YFV17D yellow fever vaccine. Each CDR3 is given with its conserved first and last residue. Fields, in order: D gene, clone size, V gene, J gene, CDR3 DNA, CDR3 protein. The D gene is left open where the match is weak. Not every row has a clone size; where given, it reads once, few, many or a size class.

d_gene: .
abundance: few
v_gene: TRBV29-1
j_gene: TRBJ1-3
CDR3nt: TGCAGCGTGGAGACAGGCTCTGGAAACACCATATATTTT
CDR3aa: CSVETGSGNTIYF

d_gene: .
abundance: many
v_gene: TRBV5-6
j_gene: TRBJ1-3
CDR3nt: TGTGCCAGCAGCCTTTTCTCTGGAAACACCATATATTTT
CDR3aa: CASSLFSGNTIYF

d_gene: .
abundance: .
v_gene: TRBV4-1
j_gene: TRBJ2-3
CDR3nt: TGCGCCAGCAGCCAAGATTTGAGGGGACCGAGCACAGATACGCAGTATTTT
CDR3aa: CASSQDLRGPSTDTQYF

d_gene: .
abundance: .
v_gene: TRBV7-2
j_gene: TRBJ1-2
CDR3nt: TGTGCCAGCAGCTTAGTTAGGCCGAGCGGCTACACCTTC
CDR3aa: CASSLVRPSGYTF

d_gene: TRBD2
abundance: few
v_gene: TRBV12-3/TRBV12-4
j_gene: TRBJ2-5
CDR3nt: TGTGCCACCCACCCGGGACTAGCGGGGGGGATCTGGGAGACCCAGTACTTC
CDR3aa: CATHPGLAGGIWETQYF

d_gene: TRBD2
abundance: many
v_gene: TRBV20-1
j_gene: TRBJ2-3
CDR3nt: TGCAGTGCTTTCCGGGGGGGGGGCACAGATACGCAGTATTTT
CDR3aa: CSAFRGGGTDTQYF

d_gene: TRBD1
abundance: few
v_gene: TRBV7-2
j_gene: TRBJ2-5
CDR3nt: TGTGCCAGCAGCCCTAACAGGGGGCGCGGAGAGACCCAGTACTTC
CDR3aa: CASSPNRGRGETQYF

d_gene: .
abundance: few
v_gene: TRBV7-9
j_gene: TRBJ1-2
CDR3nt: TGTGCCAGCAGCTCCCTCCTTTCGCCTCGCTACACCTTC
CDR3aa: CASSSLLSPRYTF

d_gene: .
abundance: few
v_gene: TRBV5-5
j_gene: TRBJ1-1
CDR3nt: TGTGCCAGCAGCCCCACTCGGGGTAGGAACACTGAAGCTTTCTTT
CDR3aa: CASSPTRGRNTEAFF

d_gene: .
abundance: few
v_gene: TRBV4-1
j_gene: TRBJ1-2
CDR3nt: TGCGCCAGCAGCCAAGCTCCCGGGACTAACTATGGCTACACCTTC
CDR3aa: CASSQAPGTNYGYTF

d_gene: .
abundance: many
v_gene: TRBV7-2
j_gene: TRBJ1-6
CDR3nt: TGTGCCAGCAGCTTCCGGACAGCAAATTCACCCCTCCACTTT
CDR3aa: CASSFRTANSPLHF

d_gene: .
abundance: .
v_gene: TRBV20-1
j_gene: TRBJ2-1
CDR3nt: TGCAGTGCCCAAAGGGGGGCTAGCCGTAACTACAATGAGCAGTTCTTC
CDR3aa: CSAQRGASRNYNEQFF

d_gene: .
abundance: .
v_gene: TRBV6-5
j_gene: TRBJ1-1
CDR3nt: TGTGCCAGCAGTTATCGGTGGGATGAAGCTTTCTTT
CDR3aa: CASSYRWDEAFF

d_gene: TRBD1
abundance: few
v_gene: TRBV10-3
j_gene: TRBJ2-2
CDR3nt: TGTGCCATCAGGGACAGGGGGGCCGGGGAGCTGTTTTTT
CDR3aa: CAIRDRGAGELFF

d_gene: .
abundance: .
v_gene: TRBV18
j_gene: TRBJ2-7
CDR3nt: TGTGCCAGCTCACCTCCTTCTGGAGGGGTGGCCTACGAGCAGTACTTC
CDR3aa: CASSPPSGGVAYEQYF

d_gene: .
abundance: .
v_gene: TRBV6-5
j_gene: TRBJ1-2
CDR3nt: TGTGCCAGCAGTTACTCGATATGGGTCCCACTCTATGGCTACACCTTC
CDR3aa: CASSYSIWVPLYGYTF

d_gene: TRBD1
abundance: few
v_gene: TRBV24-1
j_gene: TRBJ2-2
CDR3nt: TGTGCCACCAGAGGACAGGGTGGGACCGGGGAGCTGTTTTTT
CDR3aa: CATRGQGGTGELFF

d_gene: .
abundance: many
v_gene: TRBV5-1
j_gene: TRBJ2-1
CDR3nt: TGCGCCAGCAGCTTTCGAGGGGGGCACAATGAGCAGTTCTTC
CDR3aa: CASSFRGGHNEQFF

d_gene: .
abundance: few
v_gene: TRBV4-1
j_gene: TRBJ1-5
CDR3nt: TGCGCCAGCAGCCAAGCGCCAAGGGGGGGTTGGCAGCCCCAGCATTTT
CDR3aa: CASSQAPRGGWQPQHF

d_gene: .
abundance: .
v_gene: TRBV3-1
j_gene: TRBJ1-2
CDR3nt: TGTGCCAGCAGCCAACAGGGAACCTATGGCTACACCTTC
CDR3aa: CASSQQGTYGYTF

d_gene: .
abundance: few
v_gene: TRBV1
j_gene: TRBJ1-1
CDR3nt: TGCACCAGCAGCCAGGGGTCTAACACTGAAGCTTTCTTT
CDR3aa: CTSSQGSNTEAFF

d_gene: .
abundance: many
v_gene: TRBV4-2
j_gene: TRBJ1-2
CDR3nt: TGTGCCAGCAGCCAAGATCTTTCGGGGGCGCTTAACTATGGCTACACCTTC
CDR3aa: CASSQDLSGALNYGYTF